A selection of T cell receptor beta chains follows, all from one sample in a study of T cell responses to AZD1222 COVID-19 vaccine. Sequencing used immunoSEQ multiplex PCR; TCRdb keeps in-frame clones, though not all of them. The sample gives approximately 100,000 clones, 80% to 95% of which show up once; over 3.5% is in the top ten. Sample: peripheral blood, taken on day 0 of AZD1222 vaccination. The receptors were sampled from an adult in good health. CDR3s include the opening cysteine and the closing phenylalanine or tryptophan. The order of the fields is V gene, CDR3 protein.

>TRBV18
CASSPPSGQGLEQYF
>TRBV28
CASSLGVSQGAGETQYF
>TRBV3-1/TRBV3-2
CASSQEMGRRGETQYF
>TRBV6-1
CASTKAGTGDSYGYTF
>TRBV7-9
CASSKQGEEQYF
>TRBV6-5
CASRPSDPRKPQHF
>TRBV7-3
CASSRDRGPGELFF
>TRBV7-7
CASSLAGETQYF
>TRBV19
CASTPTRSSTDTQYF
>TRBV4-1
CASSQESQGALGTQYF
>TRBV7-9
CASSRGGVDSPLHF
>TRBV20-1
CSASARGYQPQHF
>TRBV23-1
CASSRGQPLQPQHF
>TRBV28
CATHSPYEQYF
>TRBV6-2/TRBV6-3
CASSHAGTYEQYF
>TRBV30
CAWSAGTVQPQHF
>TRBV28
CASSFHVPGQNRPYEQYF
>TRBV4-1
CASSQDRRDGYTF
>TRBV29-1
CSFGQPPYGYTF
>TRBV11-3
CASSLNRGNNEQFF
>TRBV18
CASSPQEHYNSPLHF
>TRBV6-2/TRBV6-3
CASSSTRTASGNTIYF
>TRBV18
CASSPTSGGYQETQYF
>TRBV2
CASIGQGREKLFF
>TRBV9
CASSVVGGAYSEQFF
>TRBV9
CASSETPFPTEAFF
>TRBV11-2
CASSLDPVNIYEQYF
>TRBV25-1
CASSPLAGGPYNEQFF
>TRBV29-1
CSVRQGAAYEQYF
>TRBV11-1
CASSLGQTNTGELFF
>TRBV5-4
CASSRAGQGPRNTEAFF
>TRBV29-1
CSVVVGTGANVLTF
>TRBV4-3
CASSPPPSGANVLTF
>TRBV28
CASITRGGAGPNQPQHF
>TRBV6-1
CASSDQGNQPQHF
>TRBV7-8
CASSFGGAGEKLFF
>TRBV5-1
CASSLDSLKLFF
>TRBV7-9
CASTGEDQPQHF
>TRBV19
CASSIVGGPYEQYF
>TRBV2
CASSLRQVGGTEAFF
>TRBV7-9
CASSLVRGYTF
>TRBV19
CASSTRSELFF
>TRBV6-6
CASSYRAGDSNQPQHF
>TRBV5-4
CASSLGRENIQYF
>TRBV11-1
CASSSYRDSAYGYTF
>TRBV3-1/TRBV3-2
CASSQVTDSPLHF
>TRBV5-4
CASSWDRGGAGELFF
>TRBV19
CASSIKDSYQPQHF
>TRBV4-1
CASSQDRFMNTEAFF
>TRBV5-5
CASSLRTGGYQPQHF